The 5 T cell receptor beta chains below all came from one sample that was sequenced in a study of T cell responses to AZD1222 COVID-19 vaccine. Assay: immunoSEQ multiplex PCR; the TCRdb copy retains only in-frame clones and omits some. The repertoire has over 150,000 clones, 88% of them found once; the top ten carry roughly 4.3%. The specimen was peripheral blood, collected 28 days after the second AZD1222 dose. All receptors derive from an adult who received the AZD1222 COVID-19 vaccine.

This sequence joins TRBV5-6 and TRBJ2-2; unclear D gene. Trimming cost V 0 bases and J 0 bases, with 12 bases left between them. Germline V gene lookup returns CDR1 SGHDT and CDR2 YYEEEE. The CDR3 runs 17 residues. The CDR3 spells CASSLGGRTTNTGELFF. CDR3 nucleotide sequence: TGTGCCAGCAGCTTGGGAGGACGGACGACGAACACCGGGGAGCTGTTTTTT.

This chain connects TRBV3-1 (or the pseudogene TRBV3-2) to TRBJ2-6; D uncertain. The V gene lost 3 bases and the J gene lost 4 bases, with 4 bases spanning the gap. Germline-derived CDR1 and CDR2 are LGHDT and YNNKEL (reference sequence). This CDR3 is 13 amino acids long. CDR3 in DNA: TGTGCCAGCAGCCACCAAGGGGCCAACGTCCTGACTTTC. Translating it yields CASSHQGANVLTF.

This sequence joins TRBV7-2 and TRBJ1-1; D remains unclear. V was clipped by 3 bases and J by 1 base, with 6 bases between them. There are 13 residues in the CDR3. Germline V gives CDR1 SGHTA, CDR2 FQGNSA. The CDR3 DNA reads as TGTGCCAGCAGCTTGCGGCGGAACACTGAAGCTTTCTTT. It yields the protein CASSLRRNTEAFF.

The sample holds one count of this clone. This rearrangement joins TRBV30 to TRBJ1-2; no clear D gene. This CDR3 contains 11 residues. V was shortened by 6 bases and J by 3 bases, with 8 bases between the two germline ends. Germline values: CDR1 GTSNPN, CDR2 SVGIG (reference sequence). The CDR3 DNA follows: TGTGCCTGTACCGGGCACTATGGCTACACCTTC. The encoded protein is CACTGHYGYTF.

This chain connects TRBV19 to TRBJ1-1; D call uncertain. Germline V lookup: CDR1 LNHDA, CDR2 SQIVND (reference sequence). V was pared by 6 bases and J by 4 bases, with 12 bases between. The CDR3 covers 13 residues. DNA for the CDR3: TGTGCCAGTAGCCTAGCCTCGGGCACTGAAGCTTTCTTT. Its protein product is CASSLASGTEAFF.